These T cell receptor beta chains were read from a single sample in a study of technical replicates of blood from a handful of donors. The data were produced by immunoSEQ multiplex PCR, yet TCRdb's version contains in-frame clones alone and is incomplete. The data show approximately 82,000 clones, about 91% seen once. Sequenced sample: T cells isolated from PBMCs. All receptors derive from a human donor in good health. Some clones in this sample may be carry-over from other donors' samples. CDR3s include the opening cysteine and the closing phenylalanine or tryptophan. The D gene is left open where the match is weak. Size values are once, few and many counts, or a class for expanded clones, and some rows have none.

>.|few|TRBJ1-1|TRBV12-5
CASGFRSLEAFF
TGTGCTAGTGGTTTCCGGAGCCTTGAAGCTTTCTTT
>TRBD1|.|TRBJ2-4|TRBV9
CASSPRTGKNIQYF
TGTGCCAGCAGCCCTCGGACAGGCAAAAACATTCAGTACTTC
>.|.|TRBJ1-2|TRBV7-3
CASSLGEPLYYGYTF
TGTGCCAGCAGCTTAGGAGAGCCTCTATACTATGGCTACACCTTC
>TRBD1|.|TRBJ1-3|TRBV28
CASSLWGQTTISGNTIYF
TGTGCCAGCAGTTTATGGGGACAGACGACAATCTCTGGAAACACCATATATTTT
>.|few|TRBJ1-4|TRBV25-1
CASSDVDGGNEKLFF
TGTGCCAGCAGTGACGTGGACGGAGGGAATGAAAAACTGTTTTTT
>.|once|TRBJ2-7|TRBV5-6
CASSPMTGFYEQYF
TGTGCCAGCAGCCCCATGACAGGTTTCTACGAGCAGTACTTC
>.|.|TRBJ1-2|TRBV6-5
CASGNRNYGYTF
TGTGCCAGCGGAAACAGAAACTATGGCTACACCTTC
>.|.|TRBJ1-4|TRBV19
CASSPGHATNEKLFF
TGTGCCAGTAGTCCGGGACATGCAACTAATGAAAAACTGTTTTTT
>.|.|TRBJ2-7|TRBV30
CAWSAGTSYEQYF
TGTGCCTGGAGTGCAGGGACATCCTACGAGCAGTACTTC
>TRBD1|.|TRBJ2-7|TRBV11-3
CASSLADREEYEQYF
TGTGCCAGCAGCTTGGCCGACAGGGAAGAATACGAGCAGTACTTC
>TRBD2|.|TRBJ2-5|TRBV13
CASSAGLAGQETQYF
TGTGCCAGCAGCGCGGGACTAGCGGGACAAGAGACCCAGTACTTC
>TRBD1|.|TRBJ2-7|TRBV4-1
CASSPRTGGPNEQYF
TGCGCCAGCAGCCCTCGGACAGGGGGCCCTAACGAGCAGTACTTC
>.|.|TRBJ2-1|TRBV4-1
CASSHGRGLSYNEQFF
TGCGCCAGCAGCCATGGCAGGGGTCTCTCCTACAATGAGCAGTTCTTC
>.|.|TRBJ2-1|TRBV29-1
CSVLQGFSYNEQFF
TGCAGCGTCCTACAGGGTTTCTCCTACAATGAGCAGTTCTTC
>TRBD1|.|TRBJ1-2|TRBV7-2
CASRRMTGRSPPNYGYTF
TGTGCCAGCAGACGTATGACAGGGAGAAGTCCTCCTAACTATGGCTACACCTTC
>.|.|TRBJ2-7|TRBV18
CASSPRGSRYEQYF
TGTGCCAGCTCACCACGAGGGAGCAGGTACGAGCAGTACTTC
>TRBD2|.|TRBJ2-3|TRBV29-1
CSGQTSGKGDTQYF
TGCAGCGGCCAGACTAGCGGGAAGGGAGATACGCAGTATTTT
>TRBD2|.|TRBJ2-2|TRBV2
CASSKTGLGNTGELFF
TGTGCCAGCAGTAAAACAGGACTAGGAAACACCGGGGAGCTGTTTTTT
>TRBD1|.|TRBJ1-3|TRBV28
CASRNDRAGNTIYF
TGTGCCAGCAGAAATGACAGGGCTGGAAACACCATATATTTT
>TRBD1|.|TRBJ1-2|TRBV14
CASSQRQGSYGYTF
TGTGCCAGCAGCCAACGACAGGGGAGCTATGGCTACACCTTC
>.|.|TRBJ2-1|TRBV7-9
CASSSSANEQFF
TGTGCCAGCAGCTCCAGTGCCAATGAGCAGTTCTTC
>.|.|TRBJ2-7|TRBV5-4
CASSASGEQYF
TGTGCCAGCAGCGCCAGCGGGGAGCAGTACTTC
>TRBD2|.|TRBJ2-1|TRBV4-1
CASSRRTREDNEQFF
TGCGCCAGCAGCCGCAGGACTAGGGAGGACAATGAGCAGTTCTTC
>TRBD1|.|TRBJ1-3|TRBV9
CASSVEGQIGNTIYF
TGTGCCAGCAGCGTAGAGGGACAGATAGGAAACACCATATATTTT
>TRBD2|.|TRBJ2-3|TRBV19
CASSLFSGRAYSTDTQYF
TGTGCCAGTAGTCTATTTAGCGGGAGGGCCTATAGCACAGATACGCAGTATTTT
>.|.|TRBJ2-7|TRBV5-4
CASSPNKDYQYF
TGTGCCAGCAGCCCCAACAAGGACTATCAGTACTTC
>TRBD2|.|TRBJ2-1|TRBV5-1
CASSFSGRDYNEQFF
TGCGCCAGCAGCTTTAGCGGGAGAGACTACAATGAGCAGTTCTTC
>.|once|TRBJ1-1|TRBV12-5
CASAAGGTEAFF
TGTGCTAGTGCCGCCGGGGGGACTGAAGCTTTCTTT
>.|.|TRBJ1-1|TRBV27
CASSIDRLNTEAFF
TGTGCCAGCAGCATAGACAGATTGAACACTGAAGCTTTCTTT
>.|.|TRBJ2-7|TRBV19
CASSIAGSGPYEQYF
TGTGCCAGTAGTATAGCCGGTAGCGGACCCTACGAGCAGTACTTC
>.|.|TRBJ2-7|TRBV6-6
CASSREDSYYYEQYF
TGTGCCAGCTCGAGAGAGGACTCCTACTACTACGAGCAGTACTTC
>.|.|TRBJ2-2|TRBV7-6
CASSLALGRAGELFF
TGTGCCAGCAGCTTAGCGCTAGGGAGAGCCGGGGAGCTGTTTTTT
>.|.|TRBJ1-2|TRBV7-9
CASSLAPGNYGYTF
TGTGCCAGCAGCTTAGCGCCAGGAAACTATGGCTACACCTTC
>TRBD1|.|TRBJ1-4|TRBV19
CASRRDRGPGEKLFF
TGTGCCAGTAGGAGGGACAGGGGACCAGGGGAAAAACTGTTTTTT
>TRBD1|.|TRBJ1-1|TRBV5-1
CASSFSGTDHTEAFF
TGCGCCAGCAGCTTCTCCGGGACAGATCACACTGAAGCTTTCTTT
>TRBD1|.|TRBJ2-5|TRBV10-3
CAISAGTGEETQYF
TGTGCCATCAGTGCAGGGACAGGGGAAGAGACCCAGTACTTC
>TRBD1|.|TRBJ1-1|TRBV6-1
CASSVPQGAFEAFF
TGTGCCAGCAGTGTCCCACAGGGGGCGTTTGAAGCTTTCTTT
>TRBD1|.|TRBJ1-2|TRBV19
CASSPDRRGLQGGYTF
TGTGCCAGTAGCCCGGACAGGAGGGGTTTACAAGGTGGCTACACCTTC
>TRBD1|.|TRBJ1-1|TRBV18
CASSPPFRQGPDTEAFF
TGTGCCAGCTCACCACCTTTTCGACAGGGTCCGGACACTGAAGCTTTCTTT
>.|few|TRBJ1-2|TRBV21-1
CASSTRDVYGYTF
TGTGCCAGCAGCACGCGGGACGTTTATGGCTACACCTTC
>TRBD1|.|TRBJ1-5|TRBV28
CASSFQTGWGNQPQHF
TGTGCCAGCAGCTTCCAGACAGGGTGGGGCAATCAGCCCCAGCATTTT
>.|.|TRBJ2-2|TRBV19
CASSMDFGELFF
TGTGCCAGTAGTATGGACTTCGGGGAGCTGTTTTTT
>.|.|TRBJ2-2|TRBV25-1
CASSDHRDTGELFF
TGTGCCAGCAGTGACCACAGGGACACCGGGGAGCTGTTTTTT
>.|.|TRBJ2-7|TRBV5-8
CASSLELNYEQYF
TGTGCCAGCAGCTTGGAACTTAACTACGAGCAGTACTTC
>TRBD1|.|TRBJ1-4|TRBV29-1
CSVTETGGKEKLFF
TGCAGCGTCACCGAGACAGGGGGAAAAGAAAAACTGTTTTTT
>.|.|TRBJ2-1|TRBV9
CASSVWGNSYNEQFF
TGTGCCAGCAGCGTATGGGGCAACTCCTACAATGAGCAGTTCTTC
>.|.|TRBJ1-1|TRBV19
CASSPNSRRPNTEAFF
TGTGCCAGTAGTCCGAACAGCCGACGACCGAACACTGAAGCTTTCTTT
>.|.|TRBJ2-3|TRBV7-2
CASSLVSRTDTQYF
TGTGCCAGCAGCTTAGTCTCCAGAACAGATACGCAGTATTTT
>TRBD1|once|TRBJ1-1|TRBV28
CASSLRDRGWTEAFF
TGTGCCAGCAGTTTACGGGACAGGGGTTGGACTGAAGCTTTCTTT
>TRBD1|few|TRBJ1-1|TRBV30
CAWTYRGPGGAFF
TGTGCCTGGACCTATAGGGGTCCAGGGGGAGCTTTCTTT
>TRBD2|.|TRBJ2-1|TRBV7-3
CASSLNSGSFNEQFF
TGTGCCAGCAGCTTAAATAGCGGGTCTTTCAATGAGCAGTTCTTC
>TRBD2|.|TRBJ2-1|TRBV15
CATSPKGLAGILNEQFF
TGTGCCACCAGCCCGAAAGGGCTAGCGGGAATTTTGAATGAGCAGTTCTTC
>.|.|TRBJ2-7|TRBV6-6
CASSYGGTYYEQYF
TGTGCCAGCAGTTATGGTGGGACTTACTACGAGCAGTACTTC
>.|.|TRBJ1-1|TRBV6-5
CASIREGDTEAFF
TGTGCCAGCATCCGCGAGGGTGACACTGAAGCTTTCTTT
>TRBD2|.|TRBJ2-7|TRBV10-2
CASIKAGGIEQYF
TGCGCCAGCATCAAAGCGGGGGGAATCGAGCAGTACTTC
>TRBD2|.|TRBJ2-3|TRBV30
CAWSVAAGGEDTQYF
TGTGCCTGGAGTGTAGCGGCGGGAGGGGAAGATACGCAGTATTTT
>TRBD2|.|TRBJ2-1|TRBV28
CASSLPREDFNEQFF
TGTGCCAGCAGTTTACCGCGGGAGGATTTTAATGAGCAGTTCTTC